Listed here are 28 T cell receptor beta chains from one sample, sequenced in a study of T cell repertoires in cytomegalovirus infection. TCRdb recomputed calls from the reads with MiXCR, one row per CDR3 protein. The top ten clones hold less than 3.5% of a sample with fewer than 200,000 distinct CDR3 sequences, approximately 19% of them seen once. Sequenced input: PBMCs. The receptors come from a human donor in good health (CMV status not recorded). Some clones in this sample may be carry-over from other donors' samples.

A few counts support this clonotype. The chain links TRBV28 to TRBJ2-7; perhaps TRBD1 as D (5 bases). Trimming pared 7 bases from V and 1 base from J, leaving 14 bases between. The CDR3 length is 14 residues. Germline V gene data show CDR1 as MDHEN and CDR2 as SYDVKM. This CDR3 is CASILGPLSYEQYF. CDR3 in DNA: TGTGCCAGCATATTGGGGCCGTTATCCTACGAGCAGTACTTC. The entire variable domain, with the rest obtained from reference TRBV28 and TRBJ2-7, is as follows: DVKVTQSSRYLVKRTGEKVFLECVQDMDHENMFWYRQDPGLGLRLIYFSYDVKMKEKGDIPEGYSVSREKKERFSLILESASTNQTSMYLCASILGPLSYEQYFGPGTRLTVT.

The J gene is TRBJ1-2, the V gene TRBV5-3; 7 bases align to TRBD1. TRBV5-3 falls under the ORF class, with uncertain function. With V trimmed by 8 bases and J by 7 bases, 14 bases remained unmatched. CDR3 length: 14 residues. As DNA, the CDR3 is TGTGCCAGCAGTCCGACAGGGCAACTCGGTGGCTACACCTTC. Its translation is CASSPTGQLGGYTF.

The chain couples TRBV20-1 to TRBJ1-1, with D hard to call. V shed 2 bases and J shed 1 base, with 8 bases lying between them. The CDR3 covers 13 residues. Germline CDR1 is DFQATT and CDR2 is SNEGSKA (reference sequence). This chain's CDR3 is CSARQNTNTEAFF. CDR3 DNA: TGCAGTGCTAGACAAAACACGAACACTGAAGCTTTCTTT.

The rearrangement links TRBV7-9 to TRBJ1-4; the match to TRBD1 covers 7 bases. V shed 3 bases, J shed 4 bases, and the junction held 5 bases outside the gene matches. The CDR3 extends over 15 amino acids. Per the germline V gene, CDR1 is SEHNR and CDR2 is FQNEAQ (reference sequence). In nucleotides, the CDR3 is TGTGCCAGCAGCTTCGGACAGGTCCTTAATGAAAAACTGTTTTTT. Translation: CASSFGQVLNEKLFF.

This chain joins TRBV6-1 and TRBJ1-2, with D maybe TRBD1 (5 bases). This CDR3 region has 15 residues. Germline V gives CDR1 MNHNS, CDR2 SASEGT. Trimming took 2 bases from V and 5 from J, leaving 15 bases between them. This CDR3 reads CASSEMRGAGYGYTF. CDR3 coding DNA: TGTGCCAGCAGTGAAATGAGAGGGGCTGGGTATGGCTACACCTTC.

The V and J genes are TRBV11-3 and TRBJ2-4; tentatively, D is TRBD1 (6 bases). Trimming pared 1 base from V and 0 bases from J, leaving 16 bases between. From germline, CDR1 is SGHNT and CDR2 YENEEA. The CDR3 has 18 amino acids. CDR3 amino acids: CASSLGDTGTLAKNIQYF. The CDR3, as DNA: TGTGCCAGCAGCTTAGGGGATACAGGGACACTAGCCAAAAACATTCAGTACTTC.

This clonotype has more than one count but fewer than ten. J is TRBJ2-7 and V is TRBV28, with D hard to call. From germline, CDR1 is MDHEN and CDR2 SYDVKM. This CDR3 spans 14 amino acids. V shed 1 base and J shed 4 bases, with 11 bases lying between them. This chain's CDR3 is CASSLSFGAYEQYF. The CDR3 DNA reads TGTGCCAGCAGTTTATCTTTCGGCGCTTACGAGCAGTACTTC.

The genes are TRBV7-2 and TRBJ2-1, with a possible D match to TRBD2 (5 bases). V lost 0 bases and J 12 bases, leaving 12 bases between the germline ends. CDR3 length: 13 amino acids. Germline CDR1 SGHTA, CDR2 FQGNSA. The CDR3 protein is CASSLAFSEGQFF. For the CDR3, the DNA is TGTGCCAGCAGCTTAGCGTTCTCCGAGGGGCAGTTCTTC.

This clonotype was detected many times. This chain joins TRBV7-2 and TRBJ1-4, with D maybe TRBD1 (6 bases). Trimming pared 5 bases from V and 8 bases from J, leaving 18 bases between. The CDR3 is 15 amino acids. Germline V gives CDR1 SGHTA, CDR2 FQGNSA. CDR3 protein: CASSTRGVGGEKLFF. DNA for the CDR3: TGTGCCAGCAGCACAAGGGGGGTCGGCGGCGAAAAACTGTTTTTT.

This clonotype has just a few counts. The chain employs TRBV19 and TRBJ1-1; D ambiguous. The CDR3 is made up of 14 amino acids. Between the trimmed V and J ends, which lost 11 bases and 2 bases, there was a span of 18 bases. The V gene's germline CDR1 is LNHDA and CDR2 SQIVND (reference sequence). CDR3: CAASHRERNTEAFF. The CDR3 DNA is TGTGCCGCCTCACACCGGGAACGAAACACTGAAGCTTTCTTT.

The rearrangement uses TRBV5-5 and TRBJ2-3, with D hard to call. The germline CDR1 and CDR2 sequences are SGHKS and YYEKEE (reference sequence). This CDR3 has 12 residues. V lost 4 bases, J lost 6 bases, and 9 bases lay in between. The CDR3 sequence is CASSRRSDTQYF. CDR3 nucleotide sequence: TGTGCCAGCAGCCGGAGATCTGATACGCAGTATTTT.

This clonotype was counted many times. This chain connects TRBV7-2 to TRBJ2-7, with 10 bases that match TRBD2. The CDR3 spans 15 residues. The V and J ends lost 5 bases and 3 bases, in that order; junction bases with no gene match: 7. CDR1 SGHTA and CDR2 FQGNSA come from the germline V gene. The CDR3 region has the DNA TGTGCCAGCAGCGCCTCCGGGACTAGCGACTACGAGCAGTACTTC. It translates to CASSASGTSDYEQYF.

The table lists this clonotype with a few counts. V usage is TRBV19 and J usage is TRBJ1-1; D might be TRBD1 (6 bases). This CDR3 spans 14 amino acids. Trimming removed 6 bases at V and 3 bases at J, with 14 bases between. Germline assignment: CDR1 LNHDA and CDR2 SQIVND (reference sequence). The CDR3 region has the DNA TGTGCCAGTAGCAAAGGGGGGGGCTACACTGAAGCTTTCTTT. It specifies CASSKGGGYTEAFF.

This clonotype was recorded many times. CDR3: CASSEGRQGAGQPQHF. As DNA, the CDR3 is TGTGCCAGCAGTGAGGGGCGGCAGGGAGCAGGCCAGCCCCAGCATTTT. The V and J genes are TRBV2 and TRBJ1-5, with a possible D match to TRBD1 (5 bases). V dropped 3 bases and J dropped 7 bases, with 19 bases sitting between them. The CDR3 runs 16 residues. The germline CDR1 and CDR2 sequences are SNHLY and FYNNEI.

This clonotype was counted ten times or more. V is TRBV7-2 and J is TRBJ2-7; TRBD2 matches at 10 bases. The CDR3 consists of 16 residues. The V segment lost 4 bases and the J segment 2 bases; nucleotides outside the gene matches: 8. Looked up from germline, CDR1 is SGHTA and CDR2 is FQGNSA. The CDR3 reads CASSSQGLAATYEQYF. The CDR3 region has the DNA TGTGCCAGCAGCTCCCAAGGACTAGCGGCAACCTACGAGCAGTACTTC.

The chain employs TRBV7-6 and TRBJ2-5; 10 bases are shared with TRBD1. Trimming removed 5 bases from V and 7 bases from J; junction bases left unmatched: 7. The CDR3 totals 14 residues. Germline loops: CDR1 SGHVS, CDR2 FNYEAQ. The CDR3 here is CASSQRDRGPTQYF. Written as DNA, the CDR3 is TGTGCCAGCAGCCAACGGGACAGGGGACCGACCCAGTACTTC.

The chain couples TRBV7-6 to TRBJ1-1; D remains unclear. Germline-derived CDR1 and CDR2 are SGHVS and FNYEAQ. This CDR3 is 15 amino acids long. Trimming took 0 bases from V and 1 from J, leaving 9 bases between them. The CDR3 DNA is TGTGCCAGCAGCTTAGCCCCTAGTAGGAACACTGAAGCTTTCTTT. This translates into CASSLAPSRNTEAFF.

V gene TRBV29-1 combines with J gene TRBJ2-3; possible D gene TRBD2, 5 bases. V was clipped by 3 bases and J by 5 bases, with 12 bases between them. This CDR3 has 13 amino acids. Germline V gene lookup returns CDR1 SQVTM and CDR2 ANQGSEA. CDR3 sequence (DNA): TGCAGCGTTGAGGGAGAGGTTGAAGATACGCAGTATTTT. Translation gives CSVEGEVEDTQYF.

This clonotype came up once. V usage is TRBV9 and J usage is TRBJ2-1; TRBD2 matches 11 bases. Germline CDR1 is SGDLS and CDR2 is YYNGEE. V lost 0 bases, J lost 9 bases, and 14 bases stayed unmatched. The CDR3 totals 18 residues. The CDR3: CASSVVSLAGVRVGEQFF. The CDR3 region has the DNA TGTGCCAGCAGCGTAGTTTCACTAGCGGGGGTACGGGTTGGTGAGCAGTTCTTC.

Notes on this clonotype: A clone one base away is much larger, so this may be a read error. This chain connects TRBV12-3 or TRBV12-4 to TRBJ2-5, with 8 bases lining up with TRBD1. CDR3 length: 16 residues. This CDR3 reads CACSSRTGPAQETQYF. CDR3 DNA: TGTGCCTGCAGTTCCAGGACAGGGCCTGCCCAAGAGACCCAGTACTTC.

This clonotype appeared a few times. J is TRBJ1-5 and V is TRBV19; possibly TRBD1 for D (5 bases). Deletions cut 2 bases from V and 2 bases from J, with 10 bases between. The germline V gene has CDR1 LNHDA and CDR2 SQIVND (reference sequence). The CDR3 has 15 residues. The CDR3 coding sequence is TGTGCCAGTAGTATAACAGGTCAGGGCAATCAGCCCCAGCATTTT. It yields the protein CASSITGQGNQPQHF. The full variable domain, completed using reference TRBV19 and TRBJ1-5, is DGGITQSPKYLFRKEGQNVTLSCEQNLNHDAMYWYRQDPGQGLRLIYYSQIVNDFQKGDIAEGYSVSREKKESFPLTVTSAQKNPTAFYLCASSITGQGNQPQHFGDGTRLSIL.

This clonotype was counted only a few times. The CDR3 coding sequence is TGTGCCAGCAGCTTCGGTGCTACAAAGAGCCAAGAGACCCAGTACTTC. It specifies CASSFGATKSQETQYF. The chain carries TRBV5-4 and TRBJ2-5; D gene uncertain. The V gene lost 2 bases and the J gene lost 1 base, with 15 bases spanning the gap. The CDR3 runs to 16 residues. The germline V gene encodes CDR1 SGHNT and CDR2 YYREEE (reference sequence).

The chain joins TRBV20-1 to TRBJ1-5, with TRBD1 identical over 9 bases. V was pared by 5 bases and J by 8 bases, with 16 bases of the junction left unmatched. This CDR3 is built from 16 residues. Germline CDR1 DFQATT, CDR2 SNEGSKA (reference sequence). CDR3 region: CSASTGTGPLMKPQHF. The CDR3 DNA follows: TGCAGTGCTTCAACCGGGACAGGGCCCCTAATGAAGCCCCAGCATTTT.

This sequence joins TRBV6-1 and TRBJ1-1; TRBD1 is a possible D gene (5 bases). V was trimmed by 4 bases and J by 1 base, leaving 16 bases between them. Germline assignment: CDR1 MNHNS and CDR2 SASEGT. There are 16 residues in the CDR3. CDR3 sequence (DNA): TGTGCCAGCAGTGTTTGGCCCACGGGGGGGAACACTGAAGCTTTCTTT. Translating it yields CASSVWPTGGNTEAFF.

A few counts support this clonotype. The DNA of the CDR3 is TGCAGTGCTAGGGAGACCGTAGGGTGGCCCGACGGGGCAGATACGCAGTATTTT. Translated: CSARETVGWPDGADTQYF. This rearrangement joins TRBV20-1 to TRBJ2-3; D possibly corresponds to TRBD2 (5 bases). V was pared by 3 bases and J by 4 bases, with 26 bases between. The CDR3 contains 18 residues. The V gene's germline CDR1 is DFQATT and CDR2 SNEGSKA (reference sequence).

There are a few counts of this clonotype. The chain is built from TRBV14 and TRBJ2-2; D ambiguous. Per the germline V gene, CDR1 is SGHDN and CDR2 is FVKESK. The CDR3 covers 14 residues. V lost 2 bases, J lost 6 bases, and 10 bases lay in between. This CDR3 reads CASSQRSMSGELFF. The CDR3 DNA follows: TGTGCCAGCAGCCAAAGATCTATGTCCGGGGAGCTGTTTTTT.

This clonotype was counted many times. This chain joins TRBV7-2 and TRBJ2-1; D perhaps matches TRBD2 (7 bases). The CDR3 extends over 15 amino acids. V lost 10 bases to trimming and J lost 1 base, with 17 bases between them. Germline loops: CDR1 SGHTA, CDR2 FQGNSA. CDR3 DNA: TGTGCCACCTCCGGGGGCGGGAGTTCCTACAATGAGCAGTTCTTC. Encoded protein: CATSGGGSSYNEQFF.

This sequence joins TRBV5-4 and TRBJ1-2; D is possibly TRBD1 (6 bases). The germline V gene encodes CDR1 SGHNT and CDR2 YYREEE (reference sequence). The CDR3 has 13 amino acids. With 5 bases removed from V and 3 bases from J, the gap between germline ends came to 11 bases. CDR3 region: CASSSKGDYGYTF. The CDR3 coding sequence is TGTGCCAGCAGTTCGAAGGGGGACTATGGCTACACCTTC.